The source of this T cell receptor (beta chain) is a study of blood T cell repertoires in COVID-19. Study-wide context: Italy, Spain and the United States were the sources of the convalescent and acute COVID-19 samples.

Authors' analysis steps: Amplification with reference gene primers provided the estimates of nucleated cell counts. Data came from immunoSEQ multiplex PCR; TCRdb stores just in-frame clones and leaves some out. Clonal size and the V and J genes are those of that table, whereas D and trimming came from the DNA. Of about 110,000 clones listed, around four fifths are singletons. This clonotype was sampled from a woman in her 70s with acute or convalescent COVID-19. Specimen: peripheral blood.

This chain's CDR3 is CASREATDTQYF. For the CDR3, the DNA is TGTGCCAGCAGGGAAGCGACAGATACGCAGTATTTT. This chain joins TRBV7-2 and TRBJ2-3; no clear D gene. Germline V CDR1 and CDR2: SGHTA, FQGNSA. There are 12 residues in the CDR3. V lost 6 bases to trimming and J lost 3 bases, with 7 bases between them.